A selection of T cell receptor beta chains follows, all from one sample in a study of blood T cell repertoires in COVID-19. Produced via immunoSEQ multiplex PCR; TCRdb's table is partial and in-frame only. This sample carries 50,000 to 65,000 clones, around 80% of them seen once, and the ten largest clones take around 6.6%. Sequencing input: peripheral blood. These receptors were collected from a human donor in a cohort sampled during active COVID-19. Both conserved end residues are part of each CDR3. The D gene is left open where the match is weak. Clone size is shown for a subset of rows, as once, few, many or a class of expanded clone.

clone_size | j_call | v_call | d_call | cdr3_aa | cdr3_nt
- | TRBJ2-7 | TRBV6-5 | - | CASSYSATGSYEQYF | TGTGCCAGCAGTTACTCGGCGACAGGCTCCTACGAGCAGTACTTC
- | TRBJ2-7 | TRBV3-1/TRBV3-2 | - | CASSQASGDREQYF | TGTGCCAGCAGCCAAGCCTCAGGGGATCGCGAGCAGTACTTC
few | TRBJ1-6 | TRBV5-1 | TRBD1 | CASSLEGTGFASLHF | TGCGCCAGCAGCTTGGAGGGGACAGGGTTTGCGTCCCTCCACTTT
few | TRBJ2-5 | TRBV4-2 | TRBD1 | CASSRGGGTGGETQYF | TGTGCCAGCAGCCGAGGGGGAGGGACAGGGGGAGAGACCCAGTACTTC
- | TRBJ2-5 | TRBV5-1 | TRBD2 | CASSASGGARETQYF | TGCGCCAGCAGCGCTAGCGGGGGGGCGAGAGAGACCCAGTACTTC
- | TRBJ2-7 | TRBV7-2 | TRBD2 | CASSSRGGGPYEQYF | TGTGCCAGCAGTTCCCGGGGCGGGGGTCCCTACGAGCAGTACTTC
- | TRBJ1-1 | TRBV3-1/TRBV3-2 | - | CASSQDRRSREAFF | TGTGCCAGCAGCCAAGATCGAAGGTCGAGGGAAGCTTTCTTT
- | TRBJ1-5 | TRBV4-1 | TRBD1 | CASSQYNRGQRTHQHF | TGCGCCAGCAGCCAATATAACAGGGGGCAAAGGACCCACCAGCATTTT
- | TRBJ2-5 | TRBV5-1 | TRBD1 | CASSIGQGQETQYF | TGCGCCAGCAGTATAGGACAGGGCCAAGAGACCCAGTACTTC
- | TRBJ2-7 | TRBV14 | TRBD1 | CASSPPGQGHYEQYF | TGTGCCAGCAGCCCCCCGGGACAGGGCCACTACGAGCAGTACTTC
- | TRBJ1-6 | TRBV14 | - | CASSQQIAYGGSPLHF | TGTGCCAGCAGCCAACAAATAGCCTACGGGGGGTCACCCCTCCACTTT
- | TRBJ1-3 | TRBV27 | - | CASSRTQGPGNTIYF | TGTGCCAGCAGCCGAACACAGGGACCTGGAAACACCATATATTTT
- | TRBJ2-1 | TRBV6-5 | - | CASRVQPSAYNEQFF | TGTGCCAGCAGGGTACAGCCATCTGCTTACAATGAGCAGTTCTTC
- | TRBJ2-1 | TRBV9 | TRBD2 | CASSVLADSYNEQFF | TGTGCCAGCAGCGTCCTAGCGGACTCCTACAATGAGCAGTTCTTC
few | TRBJ2-7 | TRBV7-2 | TRBD2 | CASSSGLAGVSEQYF | TGTGCCAGCAGCTCGGGACTAGCGGGAGTTTCCGAGCAGTACTTC
- | TRBJ2-5 | TRBV18 | - | CASSPGGASAETQYF | TGTGCCAGCTCACCCGGGGGTGCTAGCGCAGAGACCCAGTACTTC
- | TRBJ2-7 | TRBV5-6 | TRBD1 | CASSSRDRVYRGEQYF | TGTGCCAGCAGCTCGCGGGACAGGGTTTATCGAGGCGAGCAGTACTTC
- | TRBJ1-1 | TRBV13 | - | CASSPRSTVTEAFF | TGTGCCAGCAGCCCTCGGTCCACGGTCACTGAAGCTTTCTTT
- | TRBJ1-2 | TRBV18 | TRBD1 | CASSLDRGQGYGYTF | TGTGCCAGCTCTCTGGACAGGGGGCAAGGCTATGGCTACACCTTC
- | TRBJ1-1 | TRBV6-5 | - | CASSRQARPNTEAFF | TGTGCCAGCAGTCGACAGGCAAGGCCGAACACTGAAGCTTTCTTT
- | TRBJ2-6 | TRBV12-3/TRBV12-4 | - | CASSRSGANVLTF | TGTGCCAGCAGTCGGTCTGGGGCCAACGTCCTGACTTTC
- | TRBJ1-2 | TRBV12-3/TRBV12-4 | - | CASGRDRFYGYTF | TGTGCCAGCGGACGAGACAGGTTCTATGGCTACACCTTC
- | TRBJ2-1 | TRBV20-1 | - | CSASRGLSSYNEQFF | TGCAGTGCTAGTAGGGGATTGAGCTCCTACAATGAGCAGTTCTTC
- | TRBJ2-7 | TRBV5-1 | TRBD1 | CASSWAGVRGKYEQYF | TGCGCCAGCAGCTGGGCTGGCGTCAGGGGGAAATACGAGCAGTACTTC
- | TRBJ2-7 | TRBV6-7 | TRBD1 | CASSYPNPGQGPYEQYF | TGTGCCAGCAGTTACCCCAACCCGGGACAGGGTCCCTACGAGCAGTACTTC
- | TRBJ2-2 | TRBV5-4 | - | CASSRGVGKNTGELFF | TGTGCCAGCAGCCGCGGGGTGGGGAAGAACACCGGGGAGCTGTTTTTT
- | TRBJ2-5 | TRBV27 | TRBD2 | CASKVSGGGARYF | TGTGCCAGCAAAGTATCCGGCGGGGGAGCAAGGTACTTC
once | TRBJ1-6 | TRBV7-9 | TRBD1 | CASSQGVGTGGYNSPLHF | TGTGCCAGCAGCCAAGGTGTTGGGACAGGGGGATATAATTCACCCCTCCACTTT
- | TRBJ1-5 | TRBV7-3 | - | CASSAGRDQPQHF | TGTGCCAGCAGCGCGGGACGGGATCAGCCCCAGCATTTT
- | TRBJ2-3 | TRBV6-1 | - | CASRAGRGTDTQYF | TGTGCCAGTCGGGCGGGGAGAGGGACAGATACGCAGTATTTT
- | TRBJ1-1 | TRBV9 | - | CASSVGDGLGAFF | TGTGCCAGCAGCGTAGGGGACGGACTAGGAGCTTTCTTT
- | TRBJ2-7 | TRBV7-8 | - | CASSHLSGYSYEQYF | TGTGCCAGCAGCCATCTTTCAGGGTACTCCTACGAGCAGTACTTC
- | TRBJ1-2 | TRBV5-1 | TRBD1 | CASSLAGGVGYAYGYTF | TGCGCCAGCAGCTTGGCAGGGGGCGTAGGCTATGCCTATGGCTACACCTTC
- | TRBJ2-2 | TRBV11-3 | TRBD1 | CASSLGSGTGVPGELFF | TGTGCCAGCAGCTTAGGCTCCGGGACAGGGGTCCCCGGGGAGCTGTTTTTT
- | TRBJ2-5 | TRBV9 | TRBD1 | CASSVTSGQQETQYF | TGTGCCAGCAGCGTCACTTCGGGACAGCAAGAGACCCAGTACTTC
- | TRBJ2-3 | TRBV18 | - | CASSSGTDTQYF | TGTGCCAGCTCATCCGGCACAGATACGCAGTATTTT
- | TRBJ2-3 | TRBV25-1 | TRBD2 | CASSELGGRDTQYF | TGTGCCAGCAGTGAGTTGGGGGGGAGAGATACGCAGTATTTT
- | TRBJ2-1 | TRBV14 | TRBD2 | CASSPPGSGSLVF | TGTGCCAGCAGCCCCCCCGGTAGCGGGAGTTTGGTCTTC
once | TRBJ1-1 | TRBV19 | - | CASSTLLLQGGKTEAFF | TGTGCCAGTAGTACCCTACTATTACAGGGCGGAAAGACTGAAGCTTTCTTT
- | TRBJ1-2 | TRBV19 | TRBD1 | CASRSRDSLYGYTF | TGTGCCAGTAGAAGCCGGGACAGCCTCTATGGCTACACCTTC
few | TRBJ1-5 | TRBV5-5 | TRBD1 | CASSGVPGQVGKPQHF | TGTGCCAGCAGCGGAGTCCCGGGACAGGTCGGAAAGCCCCAGCATTTT
- | TRBJ2-7 | TRBV6-5 | - | CASSLRPGRLYEQYF | TGTGCCAGCAGTTTACGACCTGGGCGTCTCTACGAGCAGTACTTC
many | TRBJ1-5 | TRBV27 | - | CASSLAGYSNQPQHF | TGTGCCAGCAGTTTGGCAGGGTATAGCAATCAGCCCCAGCATTTT
- | TRBJ2-3 | TRBV10-3 | - | CATPYYDLRPTDTQYF | TGTGCCACCCCTTATTACGACTTAAGGCCCACAGATACGCAGTATTTT
- | TRBJ1-6 | TRBV19 | - | CASSTEGSYNSPLHF | TGTGCCAGTAGTACGGAGGGGTCCTATAATTCACCCCTCCACTTT
- | TRBJ2-1 | TRBV6-6 | TRBD2 | CASSLSASGGLNEQFF | TGTGCCAGCAGTTTATCAGCTAGCGGGGGGCTCAATGAGCAGTTCTTC
- | TRBJ2-3 | TRBV10-1 | - | CASSAGHPATDTQYF | TGCGCCAGCAGTGCGGGACACCCCGCGACAGATACGCAGTATTTT
- | TRBJ2-4 | TRBV15 | - | CATSRDTGAKNIQYF | TGTGCCACCAGCAGAGATACGGGAGCCAAAAACATTCAGTACTTC
- | TRBJ2-3 | TRBV5-1 | - | CASSLTSSSTDTQYF | TGCGCCAGCAGCTTGACTTCCTCTAGCACAGATACGCAGTATTTT
- | TRBJ2-7 | TRBV5-5 | - | CASSLQGYEQYF | TGTGCCAGCAGCTTACAGGGTTACGAGCAGTACTTC
- | TRBJ1-2 | TRBV2 | - | CASTRVGEGYTF | TGTGCCAGCACCCGCGTCGGGGAGGGCTACACCTTC
- | TRBJ1-2 | TRBV5-8 | - | CASSLAGGFGYGYTF | TGTGCCAGCAGCTTGGCCGGCGGCTTCGGCTATGGCTACACCTTC
once | TRBJ2-7 | TRBV20-1 | TRBD1 | CSAYDRGEQYF | TGCAGTGCGTATGACAGGGGCGAGCAGTACTTC
- | TRBJ2-4 | TRBV28 | - | CASSLYLSNLAKSIQYF | TGTGCCAGCAGTTTATATCTGTCAAACCTAGCCAAAAGCATTCAGTACTTC
- | TRBJ2-3 | TRBV27 | - | CATQAWGTSTDTQYF | TGTGCCACACAAGCCTGGGGGACTAGCACAGATACGCAGTATTTT
- | TRBJ1-2 | TRBV2 | - | CASSESFEYGGYTF | TGTGCCAGCAGTGAATCGTTCGAGTACGGTGGCTACACCTTC
once | TRBJ2-5 | TRBV10-2 | - | CASSDKERSGVQETQYF | TGCGCCAGCAGTGATAAAGAGAGGTCAGGGGTGCAAGAGACCCAGTACTTC
- | TRBJ2-7 | TRBV12-5 | TRBD1 | CASGPTGGQTYEQYF | TGTGCTAGTGGACCTACAGGGGGCCAAACCTACGAGCAGTACTTC
- | TRBJ1-1 | TRBV2 | - | CASSLDRNTEAFF | TGTGCCAGCAGTCTGGACAGGAACACTGAAGCTTTCTTT